A selection of T cell receptor beta chains follows, all from one sample in a study of beta chain features in type 1 diabetes. The method was immunoSEQ multiplex PCR; TCRdb's version includes in-frame clones alone and lacks a portion of them. The table shows roughly 150,000 clones, with approximately 8.8% occurring only once. Sequencing was performed on central memory CD4+ T cells from blood. All receptors derive from a woman under 40 with type 1 diabetes. Each CDR3 is given without its conserved first and last residue.

v_call cdr3_aa
TRBV11-3 ARAGETAYEQY
TRBV7-6 ASSLGATTGAYEQY
TRBV27 ASSSYHRGQETQY
TRBV18 ASSPMDSHEQY
TRBV5-1 ASSLEGQALDYT
TRBV29-1 SVPPGQGTEAF
TRBV29-1 SVSTGTDTQY
TRBV6-1 ASSDRALGYT
TRBV28 ASSLVSGVYEQY
TRBV7-9 ASSTEGRTDEQY
TRBV20-1 SATHGAEAF
TRBV5-6 ASSLSPSGRAYEQY
TRBV7-8 ASRGRGYEQY
TRBV28 ASSPPGGSGHSYEQY
TRBV6-5 ASSLAGMVAGELF
TRBV29-1 SVEGTGTSGRVYNEQF
TRBV5-1 ASSLAGGSQETQY
TRBV2 ASGGHQETQY
TRBV28 ASSSGGQGALGAF
TRBV6-5 ASSSTPNYGYT
TRBV2 ASRTSGGLETQY
TRBV5-1 ASSSDTEAF
TRBV6-6 ASSATDSNQPQH
TRBV19 ASSPPGQGTYGYT
TRBV4-1 ASSKGQGADYGYT
TRBV4-2 ASSQGTSGRAAGELF
TRBV4-1 ASRLQPGQGFYGYT
TRBV20-1 SAGHLYGYT
TRBV30 AWSDCQY
TRBV6-1 ASSVMDRSYEQY
TRBV4-1 ASSQPRGRQETQY
TRBV29-1 SVGTGGESYT
TRBV11-2 ASTTIAGAYNEQF
TRBV19 ASSIAFGEQF
TRBV5-1 ASKTGVGGTQY
TRBV28 ASSLGQGGNYGYT
TRBV28 ASSLGGIGNTIY
TRBV19 ASSGQGYSGELF
TRBV19 ASSIGQGVRELF
TRBV29-1 SVDDGRGATYEQY
TRBV19 ASSIQGGGSYEQY
TRBV28 ASSLGGTDLPWA
TRBV27 ASSQSSGRDAEQY
TRBV10-3 AISSFQRDYNEQF
TRBV21-1 ASSLPRIGGSGNTIY
TRBV27 ASSLNRDQPQH
TRBV4-1 ASSQYGTRGNTIY
TRBV5-1 ASSPVEREYNEQF
TRBV2 ASSMGQNQPQH
TRBV18 ASSPNDVGAGYGYT
TRBV7-9 ASSQTGYGYT
TRBV7-9 ASSSGAPGYT
TRBV7-8 ASEFVRWNTGELF
TRBV4-1 ASSLGTGERETQY
TRBV21-1 ASTLGDTTDTQY
TRBV27 ASSRRQAQRLNTEAF